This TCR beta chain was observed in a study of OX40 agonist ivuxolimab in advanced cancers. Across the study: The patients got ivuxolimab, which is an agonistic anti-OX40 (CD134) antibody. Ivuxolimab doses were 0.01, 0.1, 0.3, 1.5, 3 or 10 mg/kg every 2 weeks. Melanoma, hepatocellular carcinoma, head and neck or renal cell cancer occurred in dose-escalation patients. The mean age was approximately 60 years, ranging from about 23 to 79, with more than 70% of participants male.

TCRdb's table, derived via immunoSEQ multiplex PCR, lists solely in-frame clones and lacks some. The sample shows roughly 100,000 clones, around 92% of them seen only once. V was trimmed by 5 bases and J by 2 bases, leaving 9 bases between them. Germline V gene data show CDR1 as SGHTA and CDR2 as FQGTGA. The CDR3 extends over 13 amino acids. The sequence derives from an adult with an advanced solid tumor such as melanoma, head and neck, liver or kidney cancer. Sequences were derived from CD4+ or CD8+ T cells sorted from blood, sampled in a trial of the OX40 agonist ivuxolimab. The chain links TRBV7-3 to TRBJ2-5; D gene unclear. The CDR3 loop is CASSPQWQETQYF. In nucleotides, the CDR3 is TGTGCCAGCAGCCCCCAATGGCAAGAGACCCAGTACTTC.